Listed below are T cell receptor beta chains from one sample, sequenced in a study of response to subunit inactivated influenza vaccine. A single record per CDR3 protein comes from TCRdb applying MiXCR to the RT-PCR reads. The table records about 530,000 distinct CDR3 sequences, around 13% of them present only once. The sample consisted of PBMCs from blood, taken about 6 weeks after vaccination. The source of these receptors is a man in his forties or fifties who received an inactivated influenza vaccine. CDR3s include the opening cysteine and the closing phenylalanine or tryptophan. The D gene is left open where the match is weak. Size is omitted from some rows. Given values are once, few, many or a class for expanded clones.

v_call	j_call	clone_size	d_call	cdr3_aa	cdr3_nt
TRBV5-1	TRBJ2-1	.	.	CASSYPTGGTMSGQFF	TGCGCCAGCAGCTACCCGACAGGTGGTACAATGAGTGGGCAGTTCTTC
TRBV7-9	TRBJ2-7	few	.	CASSLARQGNSYEQYF	TGTGCCAGCAGCTTAGCTCGCCAGGGGAACTCCTACGAGCAGTACTTC
TRBV4-1	TRBJ2-5	few	.	CASSQEGHTRTQYF	TGCGCCAGCAGCCAAGAGGGACATACCCGGACCCAGTACTTC
TRBV5-1	TRBJ2-1	few	TRBD2	CASRTSGSSNEQFF	TGCGCCAGCCGGACTAGCGGGAGTTCTAATGAGCAGTTCTTC
TRBV29-1	TRBJ2-1	few	TRBD1	CSVVQGWKFF	TGCAGCGTGGTACAGGGGTGGAAGTTCTTC
TRBV4-2	TRBJ2-2	few	.	CASSQVGMEVAGELFF	TGTGCCAGCAGCCAAGTTGGGATGGAGGTAGCCGGGGAGCTGTTTTTT
TRBV4-2	TRBJ2-7	few	.	CASSHRTTMRGGYEQYF	TGTGCCAGCAGCCACCGCACTACCATGAGGGGTGGTTACGAGCAGTACTTC
TRBV7-2	TRBJ2-2	few	.	CASSLIRQPNTGELFF	TGTGCCAGCAGCTTAATTCGGCAGCCGAACACCGGGGAGCTGTTTTTT
TRBV7-2	TRBJ1-2	few	TRBD1	CASSPLGTGLYGYTF	TGTGCCAGCAGCCCTCTGGGGACAGGACTCTATGGCTACACCTTC
TRBV7-6	TRBJ2-5	.	.	CASSKRAADVQETQYF	TGTGCCAGCAGCAAAAGGGCCGCGGATGTACAAGAGACCCAGTACTTC
TRBV12-3/TRBV12-4	TRBJ2-5	.	.	CASSLIGWSQETQYF	TGTGCCAGCAGTTTAATAGGGTGGAGCCAAGAGACCCAGTACTTC
TRBV10-3	TRBJ2-3	few	.	CAISDPSKPTDTQYF	TGTGCCATCAGTGATCCGTCTAAACCCACAGATACGCAGTATTTT
TRBV11-3	TRBJ2-5	.	.	CASSSRTRETQYF	TGTGCCAGCAGCTCGCGGACCCGAGAGACCCAGTACTTC
TRBV6-2/TRBV6-3	TRBJ2-5	.	TRBD2	CASLNQRLAGAGDEETQYF	TGTGCCAGCCTTAACCAGCGACTAGCGGGAGCGGGGGACGAAGAGACCCAGTACTTC
TRBV5-1	TRBJ2-3	few	.	CASSVRLGTDTQYF	TGCGCCAGCAGCGTAAGACTAGGCACAGATACGCAGTATTTT
TRBV7-2	TRBJ2-5	.	.	CASTRGSETQYF	TGTGCCAGCACCAGGGGATCGGAGACCCAGTACTTC
TRBV12-3/TRBV12-4	TRBJ2-1	few	.	CASSLAGRQNEQFF	TGTGCCAGCAGTTTAGCGGGTCGTCAGAATGAGCAGTTCTTC
TRBV4-2	TRBJ2-1	few	TRBD2	CASSLYTSESSYNEQFF	TGTGCCAGCAGCCTATACACTAGCGAGAGCTCCTACAATGAGCAGTTCTTC
TRBV6-4	TRBJ2-7	few	TRBD1	CASGDRGGYEQYF	TGTGCCAGCGGAGACAGGGGGGGGTACGAGCAGTACTTC
TRBV28	TRBJ2-5	few	TRBD1	CASSLTGQGPETQYF	TGTGCCAGCAGTCTGACGGGACAGGGGCCCGAGACCCAGTACTTC
TRBV3-1	TRBJ1-1	few	.	CASSQGGVTEAFF	TGTGCCAGCAGCCAAGGGGGGGTCACTGAAGCTTTCTTT
TRBV5-1	TRBJ2-5	.	.	CASSLDPVGFAQYF	TGCGCCAGCAGCTTGGATCCAGTTGGGTTCGCCCAGTACTTC
TRBV12-3/TRBV12-4	TRBJ1-5	.	.	CASSAGGPFRPQHF	TGTGCCAGCAGCGCCGGGGGACCATTTAGGCCCCAGCATTTT
TRBV29-1	TRBJ2-7	few	TRBD2	CSVFHRTSGPRSYEQYF	TGCAGCGTGTTTCATAGGACTAGCGGCCCGCGGAGCTACGAGCAGTACTTC
TRBV7-9	TRBJ2-3	few	.	CASYQGIVSDTQYF	TGTGCCAGCTATCAGGGGATTGTGTCAGATACGCAGTATTTT
TRBV7-9	TRBJ2-4	few	TRBD1	CASSSPPGGIAKNIQYF	TGTGCCAGCAGCTCCCCCCCAGGGGGTATCGCCAAAAACATTCAGTACTTC
TRBV12-3/TRBV12-4	TRBJ1-4	many	.	CASSFVSEKLFF	TGTGCCAGCAGTTTTGTCAGTGAAAAACTGTTTTTT
TRBV9	TRBJ2-2	few	.	CASSLPGGGTGELFF	TGTGCCAGCAGCCTCCCAGGGGGAGGCACCGGGGAGCTGTTTTTT
TRBV7-2	TRBJ2-7	.	.	CASSLAGRSSYEQYF	TGTGCCAGCAGCTTAGCGGGCAGGAGCTCCTACGAGCAGTACTTC
TRBV12-3/TRBV12-4	TRBJ2-3	.	TRBD1	CAISLSWATTGASPVSQYF	TGTGCCATCAGTTTATCTTGGGCGACCACAGGGGCCTCCCCAGTGTCGCAGTATTTT
TRBV10-3	TRBJ2-2	few	TRBD1	CAINYDRGLTGELFF	TGTGCCATCAATTACGACAGGGGGCTTACCGGGGAGCTGTTTTTT
TRBV5-1	TRBJ2-7	.	.	CASSLARNTYEQYF	TGCGCCAGCAGCTTGGCCAGGAATACCTACGAGCAGTACTTC
TRBV7-6	TRBJ1-1	.	.	CASSTMFGGSTEAFF	TGTGCCAGCAGTACCATGTTCGGGGGGAGCACTGAAGCTTTCTTT
TRBV5-1	TRBJ2-6	.	.	CASSDRSAGANVLTF	TGCGCCAGCAGCGACCGGTCAGCGGGGGCCAACGTCCTGACTTTC
TRBV4-2	TRBJ2-7	many	.	CASSQEVVGSYYEQYF	TGTGCCAGCAGCCAAGAGGTGGTGGGCAGCTACTACGAGCAGTACTTC